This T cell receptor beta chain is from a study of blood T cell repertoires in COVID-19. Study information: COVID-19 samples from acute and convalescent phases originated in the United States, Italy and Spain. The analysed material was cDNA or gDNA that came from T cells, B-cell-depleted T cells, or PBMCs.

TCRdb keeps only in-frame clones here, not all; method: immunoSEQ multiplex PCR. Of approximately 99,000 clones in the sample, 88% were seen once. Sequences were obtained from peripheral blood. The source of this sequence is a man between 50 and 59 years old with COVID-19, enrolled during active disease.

For the CDR3, the DNA is TGTGCCAGCAGCCCCCGTGGTCGACTAGGTACCGGGGAGCTGTTTTTT. The encoded protein is CASSPRGRLGTGELFF. V usage is TRBV7-6 and J usage is TRBJ2-2, with D possibly being TRBD2 (6 bases). Trimming pared 5 bases from V and 5 bases from J, leaving 18 bases between. The CDR3 is 16 amino acids. Per the germline V gene, CDR1 is SGHVS and CDR2 is FNYEAQ.